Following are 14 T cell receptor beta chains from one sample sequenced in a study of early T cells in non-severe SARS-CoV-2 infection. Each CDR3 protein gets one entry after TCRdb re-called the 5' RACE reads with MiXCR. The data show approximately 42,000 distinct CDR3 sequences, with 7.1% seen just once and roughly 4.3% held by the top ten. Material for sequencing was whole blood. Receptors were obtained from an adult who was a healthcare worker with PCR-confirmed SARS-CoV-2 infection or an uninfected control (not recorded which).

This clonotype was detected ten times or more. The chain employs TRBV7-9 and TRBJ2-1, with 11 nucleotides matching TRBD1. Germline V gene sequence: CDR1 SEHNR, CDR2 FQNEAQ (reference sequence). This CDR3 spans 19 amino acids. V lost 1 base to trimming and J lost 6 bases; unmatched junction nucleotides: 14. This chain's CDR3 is CASSLDLLSRDRGGNEQFF. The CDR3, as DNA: TGTGCCAGCAGCTTAGACCTACTATCCCGGGACAGGGGGGGCAATGAGCAGTTCTTC.

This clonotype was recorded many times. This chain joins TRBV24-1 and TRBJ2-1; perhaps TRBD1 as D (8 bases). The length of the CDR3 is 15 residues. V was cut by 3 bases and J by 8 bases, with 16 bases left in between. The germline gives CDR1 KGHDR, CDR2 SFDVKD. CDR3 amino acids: CATSDRQGRVDEQFF. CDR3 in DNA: TGTGCCACCAGTGATCGACAGGGGAGGGTCGATGAGCAGTTCTTC.

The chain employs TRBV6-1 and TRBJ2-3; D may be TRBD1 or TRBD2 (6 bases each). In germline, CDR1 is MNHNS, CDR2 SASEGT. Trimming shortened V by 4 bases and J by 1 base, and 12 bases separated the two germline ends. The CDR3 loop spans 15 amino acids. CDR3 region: CASSGGTHGTDTQYF. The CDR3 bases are TGTGCCAGCAGTGGCGGGACACACGGCACAGATACGCAGTATTTT.

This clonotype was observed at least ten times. CDR3 nucleotide sequence: TGTGCCAGCAGCTTAGATCAGGACAGTAACACTGAAGCTTTCTTT. This encodes CASSLDQDSNTEAFF. The chain combines TRBV7-2 with TRBJ1-1; D might be TRBD1 (6 bases). Between the trimmed V and J ends, which lost 1 base and 2 bases, there was a span of 11 bases. Germline CDR1 and CDR2: SGHTA and FQGNSA. This CDR3 spans 15 amino acids.

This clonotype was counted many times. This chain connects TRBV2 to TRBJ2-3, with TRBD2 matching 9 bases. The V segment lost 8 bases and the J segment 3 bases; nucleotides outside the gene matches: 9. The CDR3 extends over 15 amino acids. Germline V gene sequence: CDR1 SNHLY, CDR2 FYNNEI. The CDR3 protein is CASETPAGGTDTQYF. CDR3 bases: TGTGCCAGCGAAACACCAGCGGGGGGTACAGATACGCAGTATTTT.

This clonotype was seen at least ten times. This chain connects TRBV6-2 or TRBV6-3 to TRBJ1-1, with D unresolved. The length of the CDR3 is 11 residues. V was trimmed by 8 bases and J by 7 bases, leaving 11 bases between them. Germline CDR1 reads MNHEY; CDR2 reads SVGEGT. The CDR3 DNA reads TGTGCCAGCCTTGAGGGAGATGAAGCTTTCTTT. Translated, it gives CASLEGDEAFF.

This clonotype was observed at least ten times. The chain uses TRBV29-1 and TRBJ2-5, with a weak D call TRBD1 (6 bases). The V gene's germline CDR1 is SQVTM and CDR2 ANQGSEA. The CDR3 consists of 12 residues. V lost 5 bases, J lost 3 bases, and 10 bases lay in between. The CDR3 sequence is CSVRQVEETQYF. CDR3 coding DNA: TGCAGCGTTCGACAGGTGGAAGAGACCCAGTACTTC.

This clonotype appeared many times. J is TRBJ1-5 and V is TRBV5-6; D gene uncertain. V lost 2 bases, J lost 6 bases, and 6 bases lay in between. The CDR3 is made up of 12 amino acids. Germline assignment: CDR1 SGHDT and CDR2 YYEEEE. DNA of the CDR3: TGTGCCAGCAGCTTCATGGGTCAGCCCCAGCATTTT. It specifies CASSFMGQPQHF.

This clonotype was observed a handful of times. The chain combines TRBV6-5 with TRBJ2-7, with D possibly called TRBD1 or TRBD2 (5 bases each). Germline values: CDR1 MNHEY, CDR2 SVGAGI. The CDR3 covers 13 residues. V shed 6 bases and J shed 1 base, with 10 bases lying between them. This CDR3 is CASSRDPSYEQYF. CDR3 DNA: TGTGCCAGCAGCCGGGACCCATCCTACGAGCAGTACTTC.

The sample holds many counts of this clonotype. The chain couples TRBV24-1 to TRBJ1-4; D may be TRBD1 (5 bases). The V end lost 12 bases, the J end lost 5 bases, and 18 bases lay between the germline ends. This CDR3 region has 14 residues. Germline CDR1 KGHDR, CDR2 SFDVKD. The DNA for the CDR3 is TGTGCCCCACAGGCGGGGACGGAGAATGAAAAACTGTTTTTT. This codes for CAPQAGTENEKLFF.

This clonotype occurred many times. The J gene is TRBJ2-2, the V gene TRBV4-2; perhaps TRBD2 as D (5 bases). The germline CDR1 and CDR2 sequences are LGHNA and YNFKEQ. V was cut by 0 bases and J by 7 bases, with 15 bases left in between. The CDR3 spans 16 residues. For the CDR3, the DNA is TGTGCCAGCAGCCAAGAGGAACAGTCGGCGGGCGGGGAGCTGTTTTTT. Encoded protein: CASSQEEQSAGGELFF.

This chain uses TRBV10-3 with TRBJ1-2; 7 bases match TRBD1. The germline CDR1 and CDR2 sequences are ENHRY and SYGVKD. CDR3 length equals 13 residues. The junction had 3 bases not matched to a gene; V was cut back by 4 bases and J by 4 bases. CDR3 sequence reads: CAISGAGGYGYTF. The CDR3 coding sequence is TGTGCCATCAGTGGGGCAGGGGGCTATGGCTACACCTTC.

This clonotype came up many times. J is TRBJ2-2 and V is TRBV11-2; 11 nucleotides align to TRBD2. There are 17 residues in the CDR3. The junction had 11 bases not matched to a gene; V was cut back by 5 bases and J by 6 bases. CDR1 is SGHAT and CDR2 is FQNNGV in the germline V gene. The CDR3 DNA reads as TGTGCCAGCAGCCCGCCGACTAGCGGGGTCGTCGCCGGGGAGCTGTTTTTT. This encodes CASSPPTSGVVAGELFF.

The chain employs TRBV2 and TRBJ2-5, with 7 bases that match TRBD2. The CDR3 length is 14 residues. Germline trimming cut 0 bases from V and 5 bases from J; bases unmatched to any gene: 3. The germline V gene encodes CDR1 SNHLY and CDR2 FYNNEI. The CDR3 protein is CASSEARGMETQYF. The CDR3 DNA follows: TGTGCCAGCAGTGAAGCGCGGGGGATGGAGACCCAGTACTTC.